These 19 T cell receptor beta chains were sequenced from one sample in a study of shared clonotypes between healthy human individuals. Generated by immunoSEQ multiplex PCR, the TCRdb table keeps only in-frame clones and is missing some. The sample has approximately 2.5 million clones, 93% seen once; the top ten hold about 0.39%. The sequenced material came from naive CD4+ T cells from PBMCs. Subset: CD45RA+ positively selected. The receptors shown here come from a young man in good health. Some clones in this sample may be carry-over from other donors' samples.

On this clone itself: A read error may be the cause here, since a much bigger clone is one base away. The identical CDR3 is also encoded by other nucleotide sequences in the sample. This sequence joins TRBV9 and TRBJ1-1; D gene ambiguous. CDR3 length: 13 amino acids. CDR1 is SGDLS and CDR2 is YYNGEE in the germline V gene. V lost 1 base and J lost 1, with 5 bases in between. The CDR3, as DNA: TGTGCCAGCAGCGTACGGGGGAACACTGAAGCTTTCTTT. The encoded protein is CASSVRGNTEAFF.

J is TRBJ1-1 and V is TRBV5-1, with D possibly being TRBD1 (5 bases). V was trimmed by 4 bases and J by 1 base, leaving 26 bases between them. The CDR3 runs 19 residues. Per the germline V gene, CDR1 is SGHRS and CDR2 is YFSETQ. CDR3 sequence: CASSRDLPRGGTKNTEAFF. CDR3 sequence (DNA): TGCGCCAGCAGCCGGGACTTGCCCCGTGGGGGGACTAAGAACACTGAAGCTTTCTTT.

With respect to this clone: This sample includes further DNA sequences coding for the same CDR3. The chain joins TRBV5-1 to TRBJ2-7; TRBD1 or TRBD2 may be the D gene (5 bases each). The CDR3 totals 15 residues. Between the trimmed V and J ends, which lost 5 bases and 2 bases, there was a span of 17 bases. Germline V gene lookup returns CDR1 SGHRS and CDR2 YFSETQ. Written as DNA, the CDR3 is TGCGCCAGCAGTCCCAGAGGGACGGCGACCTACGAGCAGTACTTC. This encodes CASSPRGTATYEQYF.

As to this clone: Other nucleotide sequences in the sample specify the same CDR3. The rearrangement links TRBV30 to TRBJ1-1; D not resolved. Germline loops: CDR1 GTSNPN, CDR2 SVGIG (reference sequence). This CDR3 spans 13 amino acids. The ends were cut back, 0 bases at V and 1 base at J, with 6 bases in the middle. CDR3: CAWSVGRNTEAFF. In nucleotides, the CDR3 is TGTGCCTGGAGTGTTGGGCGGAACACTGAAGCTTTCTTT.

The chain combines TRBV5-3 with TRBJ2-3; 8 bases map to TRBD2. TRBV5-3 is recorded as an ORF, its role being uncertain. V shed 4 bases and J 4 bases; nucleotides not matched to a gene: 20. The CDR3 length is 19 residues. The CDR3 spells CARSPAEGLKTSEADTQYF. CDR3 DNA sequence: TGTGCCAGAAGCCCCGCGGAGGGTCTGAAGACTAGCGAGGCAGATACGCAGTATTTT.

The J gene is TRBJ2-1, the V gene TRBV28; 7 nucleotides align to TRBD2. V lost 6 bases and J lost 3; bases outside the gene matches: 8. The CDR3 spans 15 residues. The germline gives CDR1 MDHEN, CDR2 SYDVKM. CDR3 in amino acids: CASSLTSEVYNEQFF. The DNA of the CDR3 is TGTGCCAGCAGCCTCACTAGCGAGGTCTACAATGAGCAGTTCTTC.

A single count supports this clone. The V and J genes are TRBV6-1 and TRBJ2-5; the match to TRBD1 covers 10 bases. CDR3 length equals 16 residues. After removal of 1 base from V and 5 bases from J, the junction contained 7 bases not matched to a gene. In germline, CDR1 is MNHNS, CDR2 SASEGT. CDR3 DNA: TGTGCCAGCAGTGAAGGGGACAGGGGCCCGAGGGAGACCCAGTACTTC. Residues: CASSEGDRGPRETQYF.

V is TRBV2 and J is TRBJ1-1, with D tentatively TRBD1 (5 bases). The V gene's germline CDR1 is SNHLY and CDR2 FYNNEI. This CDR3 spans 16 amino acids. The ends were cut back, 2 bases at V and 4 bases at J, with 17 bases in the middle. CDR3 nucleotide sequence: TGTGCCAGCAGTGAAAGAGAAGGGTACGGGGGCACTGAAGCTTTCTTT. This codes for CASSEREGYGGTEAFF.

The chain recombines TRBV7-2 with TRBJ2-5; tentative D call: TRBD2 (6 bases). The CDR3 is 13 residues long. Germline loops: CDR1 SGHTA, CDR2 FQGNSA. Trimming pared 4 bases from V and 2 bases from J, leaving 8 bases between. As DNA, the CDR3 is TGTGCCAGCAGCTGGGCGGGGCAAGAGACCCAGTACTTC. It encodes CASSWAGQETQYF.

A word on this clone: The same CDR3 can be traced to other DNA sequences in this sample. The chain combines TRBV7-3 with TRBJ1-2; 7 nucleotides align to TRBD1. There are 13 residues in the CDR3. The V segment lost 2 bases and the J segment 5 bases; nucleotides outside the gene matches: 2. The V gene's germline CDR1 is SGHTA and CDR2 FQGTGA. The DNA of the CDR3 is TGTGCCAGCAGCTTATCAGGGGGATATGGCTACACCTTC. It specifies CASSLSGGYGYTF. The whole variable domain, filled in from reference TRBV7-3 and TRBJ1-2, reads GAGVSQTPSNKVTEKGKYVELRCDPISGHTALYWYRQSLGQGPEFLIYFQGTGAADDSGLPNDRFFAVRPEGSVSTLKIQRTERGDSAVYLCASSLSGGYGYTFGSGTRLTVV.

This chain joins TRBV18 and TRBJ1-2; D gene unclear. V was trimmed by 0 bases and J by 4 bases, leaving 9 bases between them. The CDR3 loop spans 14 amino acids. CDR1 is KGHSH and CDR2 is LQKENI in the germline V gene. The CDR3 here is CASSPPNGRYGYTF. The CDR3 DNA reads TGTGCCAGCTCACCACCGAACGGCCGCTATGGCTACACCTTC.

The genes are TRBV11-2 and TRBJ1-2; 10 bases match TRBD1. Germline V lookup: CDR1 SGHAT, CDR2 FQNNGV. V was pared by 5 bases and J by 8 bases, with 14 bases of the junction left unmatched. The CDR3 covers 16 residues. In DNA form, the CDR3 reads TGTGCCAGCAGCCCTGAGTGGGGACAGGGGACTGGGGGCTACACCTTC. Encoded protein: CASSPEWGQGTGGYTF. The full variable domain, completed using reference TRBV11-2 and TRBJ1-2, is EAGVAQSPRYKIIEKRQSVAFWCNPISGHATLYWYQQILGQGPKLLIQFQNNGVVDDSQLPKDRFSAERLKGVDSTLKIQPAKLEDSAVYLCASSPEWGQGTGGYTFGSGTRLTVV.

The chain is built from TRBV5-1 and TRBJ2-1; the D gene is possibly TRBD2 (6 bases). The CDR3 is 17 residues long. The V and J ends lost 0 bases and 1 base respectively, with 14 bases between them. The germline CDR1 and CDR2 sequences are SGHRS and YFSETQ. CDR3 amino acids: CASSLARAGRSYNEQFF. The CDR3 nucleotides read TGCGCCAGCAGCTTGGCGCGGGCGGGACGTTCCTACAATGAGCAGTTCTTC.

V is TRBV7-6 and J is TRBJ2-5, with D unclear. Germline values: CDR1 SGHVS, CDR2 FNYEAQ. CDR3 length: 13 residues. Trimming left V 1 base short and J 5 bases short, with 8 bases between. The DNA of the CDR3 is TGTGCCAGCAGCTTAGTTATTACGGAGACCCAGTACTTC. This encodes CASSLVITETQYF.

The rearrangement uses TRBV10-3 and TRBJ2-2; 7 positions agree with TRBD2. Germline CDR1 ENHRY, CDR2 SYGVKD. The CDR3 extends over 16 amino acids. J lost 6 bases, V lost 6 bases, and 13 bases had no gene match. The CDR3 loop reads CAIRSRAEGGSGELFF. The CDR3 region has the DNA TGTGCCATCAGATCCCGGGCCGAGGGAGGGTCCGGGGAGCTGTTTTTT.

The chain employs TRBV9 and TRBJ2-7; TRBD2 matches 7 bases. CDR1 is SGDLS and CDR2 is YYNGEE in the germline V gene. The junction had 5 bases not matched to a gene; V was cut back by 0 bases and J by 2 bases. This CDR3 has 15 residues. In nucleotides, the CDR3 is TGTGCCAGCAGCGTAGGAGCACTAGCGCCCTACGAGCAGTACTTC. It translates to CASSVGALAPYEQYF. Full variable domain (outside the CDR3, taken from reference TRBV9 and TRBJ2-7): DSGVTQTPKHLITATGQRVTLRCSPRSGDLSVYWYQQSLDQGLQFLIQYYNGEERAKGNILERFSAQQFPDLHSELNLSSLELGDSALYFCASSVGALAPYEQYFGPGTRLTVT.

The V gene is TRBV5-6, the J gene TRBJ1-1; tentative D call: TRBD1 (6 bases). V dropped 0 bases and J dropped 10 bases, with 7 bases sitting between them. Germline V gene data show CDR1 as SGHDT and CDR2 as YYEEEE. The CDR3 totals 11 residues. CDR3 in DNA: TGTGCCAGCAGCTTGGGAGGGGGAGCTTTCTTT. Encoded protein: CASSLGGGAFF.

CDR3 protein: CASSLEPTSGNTIYF. DNA for the CDR3: TGCGCCAGCAGCTTAGAACCGACCTCTGGAAACACCATATATTTT. The chain joins TRBV5-1 to TRBJ1-3; unclear D gene. The CDR3 has 15 residues. CDR1 and CDR2 from the germline V gene are SGHRS and YFSETQ. Trimming left V 2 bases short and J 0 bases short, with 9 bases between.

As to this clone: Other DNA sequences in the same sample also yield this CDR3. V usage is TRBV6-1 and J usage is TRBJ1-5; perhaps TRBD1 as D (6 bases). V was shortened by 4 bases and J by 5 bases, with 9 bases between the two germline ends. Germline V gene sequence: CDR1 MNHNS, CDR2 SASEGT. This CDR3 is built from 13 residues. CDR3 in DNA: TGTGCCAGCAGTGCACAGGGCGATCAGCCCCAGCATTTT. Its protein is CASSAQGDQPQHF.